These 5 T cell receptor beta chains came from one sample sequenced in a study of T cell changes during pregnancy in multiple sclerosis (dated by TCRdb to the late 2010s). The method behind the library was the immunoSEQ multiplex PCR assay. As stored in TCRdb, this immuneACCESS dataset retains in-frame rearrangements with V and J assigned. A fraction of the clones does not appear; measured against another copy, unresolved V genes explain less than half of the discrepancy, and the remainder lacks a known reason. For this sample there are roughly 56,000 clones; approximately 88% appear just once. The ten largest account for around 1.6% of the sample. The sequencing here drew on peripheral blood, taken in the first trimester of pregnancy. These TCRs come from a female donor with multiple sclerosis, enrolled in a pregnancy study.

The CDR3 region has the DNA TGTGCCAGCGGAGAAATTGGCCTCGAGCAGTACTTC. Translation gives CASGEIGLEQYF. The chain employs TRBV2 and TRBJ2-7; D is unclear. The V gene lost 8 bases and the J gene lost 6 bases, with 14 bases spanning the gap. Per the germline V gene, CDR1 is SNHLY and CDR2 is FYNNEI. The CDR3 runs 12 residues.

The gene calls are TRBV5-4 and TRBJ1-2, with 10 bases lining up with TRBD1. Germline values: CDR1 SGHNT, CDR2 YYREEE (reference sequence). The CDR3 is 16 residues long. The junction had 11 bases not matched to a gene; V was cut back by 4 bases and J by 5 bases. The CDR3 DNA is TGTGCCAGCAGCCTGGGACAGGGGTCCTCCGGGTATGGCTACACCTTC. Translation: CASSLGQGSSGYGYTF.

This sequence joins TRBV19 and TRBJ1-4; D is uncertain. Germline CDR1 and CDR2: LNHDA and SQIVND (reference sequence). This CDR3 is 15 amino acids long. V lost 0 bases to trimming and J lost 3 bases, with 8 bases between them. In DNA form, the CDR3 reads TGTGCCAGTAGTATAGATGATGCGGCTAATGAAAAACTGTTTTTT. It codes for CASSIDDAANEKLFF.

The V call is TRBV27, the J call TRBJ2-1; weak D call: TRBD2 (6 bases). V was clipped by 6 bases and J by 4 bases, with 10 bases between them. Germline V gene sequence: CDR1 MNHEY, CDR2 SMNVEV (reference sequence). CDR3 size: 13 residues. The CDR3 nucleotides are TGTGCCAGCAGAAGACTAGGTTACAATGAGCAGTTCTTC. This codes for CASRRLGYNEQFF.

The gene calls are TRBV5-4 and TRBJ2-3; TRBD2 matches 12 bases. The CDR3 runs to 18 residues. V shed 0 bases and J 2 bases; nucleotides not matched to a gene: 7. Germline assignment: CDR1 SGHNT and CDR2 YYREEE (reference sequence). The CDR3 DNA reads as TGTGCCAGCAGCTTGGGTCTAGCGGGAGGGCCTAACACAGATACGCAGTATTTT. This gives the protein CASSLGLAGGPNTDTQYF.